This paragraph covers one T cell receptor (beta chain) sequence. This sample is drawn from a study of blood T cell repertoires in COVID-19. Study overall: COVID-19 samples from acute and convalescent phases originated in the United States, Italy and Spain.

Trimming removed 2 bases at V and 9 bases at J, with 22 bases between. There are 16 residues in the CDR3. CDR1 and CDR2 (germline): MDHEN, SYDVKM. Generated by immunoSEQ multiplex PCR, the TCRdb table keeps only in-frame clones and is missing some. The table lists tens of thousands of clones, around 86% of them singletons. Seattle enrolled patients during active infection and tracked them longitudinally. The chain links TRBV28 to TRBJ1-2; D is possibly TRBD1 (5 bases). The source material was peripheral blood. The TCR originated in a man aged 55 to 69 with COVID-19, enrolled during active disease. CDR3 nucleotide sequence: TGTGCCAGCAGTTTACCCCGAGGGGAGGGAGGTAGTCGCTACACCTTC. Translated, it gives CASSLPRGEGGSRYTF.